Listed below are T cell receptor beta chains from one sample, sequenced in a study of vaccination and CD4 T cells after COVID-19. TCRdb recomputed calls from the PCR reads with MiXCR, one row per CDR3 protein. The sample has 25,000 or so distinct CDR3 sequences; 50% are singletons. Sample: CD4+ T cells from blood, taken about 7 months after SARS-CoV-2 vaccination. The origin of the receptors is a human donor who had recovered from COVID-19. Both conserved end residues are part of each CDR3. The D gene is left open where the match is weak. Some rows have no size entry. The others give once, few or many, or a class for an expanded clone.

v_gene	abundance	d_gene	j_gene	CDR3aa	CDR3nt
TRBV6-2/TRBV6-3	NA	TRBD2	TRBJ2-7	CASSYSNGGRFQYF	TGTGCCAGCAGTTACTCGAACGGCGGGAGGTTTCAGTACTTC
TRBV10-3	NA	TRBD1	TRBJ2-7	CAISDTAATGGYEQYF	TGTGCCATCAGTGACACCGCGGCGACAGGGGGCTACGAGCAGTACTTC
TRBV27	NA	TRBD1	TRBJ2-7	CASSFGTGGYEQYF	TGTGCCAGCAGTTTCGGGACAGGGGGCTACGAGCAGTACTTC
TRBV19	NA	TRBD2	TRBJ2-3	CASSILAGFTDTQYF	TGTGCCAGTAGTATTCTAGCGGGCTTCACAGATACGCAGTATTTT
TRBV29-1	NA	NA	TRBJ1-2	CSVEDRTGYGYTF	TGCAGCGTTGAAGATCGAACAGGCTATGGCTACACCTTC
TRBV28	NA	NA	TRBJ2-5	CASSFGAVKTQYF	TGTGCCAGCAGTTTCGGGGCGGTGAAGACCCAGTACTTC
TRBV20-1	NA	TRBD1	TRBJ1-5	CSARDPGQGPNQPQHF	TGCAGTGCTAGAGACCCGGGACAGGGGCCAAATCAGCCCCAGCATTTT
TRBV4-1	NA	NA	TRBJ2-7	CASSHVLSTGLNSYEQYF	TGCGCCAGCAGCCATGTTCTGTCGACCGGTCTGAACTCCTACGAGCAGTACTTC
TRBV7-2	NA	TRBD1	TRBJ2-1	CASSLVGIRDRAYNEQFF	TGTGCCAGCAGCTTAGTAGGGATCCGGGACAGGGCATACAATGAGCAGTTCTTC
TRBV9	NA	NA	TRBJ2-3	CASSAGQRTDTQYF	TGTGCCAGCAGCGCAGGACAGAGGACAGATACGCAGTATTTT
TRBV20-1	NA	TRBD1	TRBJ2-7	CSQTGTGTGEQYF	TGCAGTCAAACCGGGACAGGGACTGGAGAGCAGTACTTC
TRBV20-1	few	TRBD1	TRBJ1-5	CSAKDRTGQGDQPQHF	TGCAGTGCAAAAGACCGCACGGGACAGGGGGATCAGCCCCAGCATTTT
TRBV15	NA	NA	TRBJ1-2	CATSVTDIRGYTF	TGTGCCACCAGCGTCACAGATATCCGTGGCTACACCTTC
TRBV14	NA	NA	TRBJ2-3	CASSQRRLGDTQYF	TGTGCCAGCAGCCAAAGGAGACTTGGAGATACGCAGTATTTT
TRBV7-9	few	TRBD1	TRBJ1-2	CASSLVQGAGGYTF	TGTGCCAGCAGCTTAGTCCAGGGGGCAGGGGGCTACACCTTC
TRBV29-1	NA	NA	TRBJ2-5	CSVLLETQYF	TGCAGCGTCCTTCTGGAGACCCAGTACTTC
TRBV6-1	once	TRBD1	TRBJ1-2	CASSEPGGGYGYTF	TGTGCCAGCAGTGAACCAGGGGGTGGCTATGGCTACACCTTC
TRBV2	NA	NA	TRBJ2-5	CATKLGETQYF	TGTGCCACCAAGCTCGGCGAGACCCAGTACTTC
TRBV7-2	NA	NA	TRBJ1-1	CASSFQRGVNTEAFF	TGTGCCAGCAGCTTCCAAAGGGGCGTGAACACTGAAGCTTTCTTT
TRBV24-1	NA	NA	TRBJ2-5	CATSDPSTGEGSETQYF	TGTGCCACCAGTGATCCCTCGACAGGGGAGGGCTCGGAGACCCAGTACTTC
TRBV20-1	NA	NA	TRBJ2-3	CSARAGHKTSTDTQYF	TGCAGTGCTAGAGCCGGTCATAAAACTAGCACAGATACGCAGTATTTT
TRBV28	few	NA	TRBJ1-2	CASSAQGLYWGYTF	TGTGCCAGCAGCGCCCAGGGCTTATATTGGGGCTACACCTTC
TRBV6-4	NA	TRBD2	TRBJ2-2	CASSDGLATGELFF	TGTGCCAGCAGTGACGGACTAGCCACCGGGGAGCTGTTTTTT
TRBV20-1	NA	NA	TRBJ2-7	CSAPPQNRAPRGEQYF	TGCAGTGCTCCTCCCCAAAACAGGGCCCCTCGGGGCGAGCAGTACTTC
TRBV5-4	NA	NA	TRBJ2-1	CASSLPLDEQFF	TGTGCCAGCAGCTTACCTTTGGATGAGCAGTTCTTC
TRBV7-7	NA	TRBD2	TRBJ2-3	CAAGSGLTDTQYF	TGTGCCGCTGGTAGCGGGTTGACAGATACGCAGTATTTT
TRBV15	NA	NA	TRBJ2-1	CATSRTTGFGEQFF	TGTGCCACCAGCAGAACAACAGGTTTCGGTGAGCAGTTCTTC
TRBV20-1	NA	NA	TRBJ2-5	CSASLGPQETQYF	TGCAGTGCTAGTTTGGGACCCCAAGAGACCCAGTACTTC
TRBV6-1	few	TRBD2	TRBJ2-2	CASSKSGLTFGELFF	TGTGCCAGCAGTAAATCGGGACTAACGTTCGGGGAGCTGTTTTTT
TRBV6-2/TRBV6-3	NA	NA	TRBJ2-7	CASTSSQTKAYEQYF	TGTGCCAGCACCAGTAGCCAAACTAAAGCCTACGAGCAGTACTTC
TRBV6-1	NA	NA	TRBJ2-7	CASSAGTYYEQYF	TGTGCCAGCAGTGCCGGGACTTACTACGAGCAGTACTTC
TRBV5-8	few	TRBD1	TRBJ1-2	CASSDRDSSGYTF	TGTGCCAGCAGCGACCGGGACAGTAGTGGCTACACCTTC